The 10 T cell receptor beta chains presented below share a single source sample, sequenced in a study of blood T cell repertoires in COVID-19. The protocol was immunoSEQ multiplex PCR, while the TCRdb copy is restricted to in-frame clones and leaves out a portion. The sample holds 130,000 to 150,000 clones, roughly 88% seen once. Material: peripheral blood. The receptors shown here come from a woman aged 55 to 70 with COVID-19, enrolled during active disease.

The J gene is TRBJ1-5, the V gene TRBV2, with D unclear. From germline, CDR1 is SNHLY and CDR2 FYNNEI. The CDR3 spans 13 residues. V was shortened by 2 bases and J by 7 bases, with 9 bases between the two germline ends. The CDR3 is CASSESRRQPQHF. For the CDR3, the DNA is TGTGCCAGCAGTGAATCGCGCCGGCAGCCCCAGCATTTT.

This chain uses TRBV6-6 with TRBJ1-6; maybe TRBD1 (6 bases). Germline CDR1 is MNHNY and CDR2 is SVGAGI (reference sequence). CDR3 length equals 15 residues. The V end was cut by 0 bases, the J end by 8 bases, with 11 bases between. The CDR3 loop is CASSYSGTRDSPLHF. The DNA for the CDR3 is TGTGCCAGCAGTTACTCCGGGACACGGGATTCACCCCTCCACTTT.

The chain recombines TRBV3-1 (or the pseudogene TRBV3-2) with TRBJ2-7; 8 nucleotides match TRBD1. Germline V gene lookup returns CDR1 LGHDT and CDR2 YNNKEL (reference sequence). V gave up 4 bases and J gave up 6 bases; unmatched junction bases: 8. The CDR3 loop spans 14 amino acids. CDR3 protein: CASSRLDRDSEQYF. Written as DNA, the CDR3 is TGTGCCAGCAGCCGCCTGGACAGGGACAGCGAGCAGTACTTC.

V and J are TRBV6-1 and TRBJ2-5; no clear D gene. CDR3 length equals 12 residues. Germline CDR1 is MNHNS and CDR2 is SASEGT. Trimming removed 2 bases at V and 5 bases at J, with 6 bases between. CDR3 amino acids: CASSENRETQYF. In DNA, the CDR3 is TGTGCCAGCAGTGAAAATCGGGAGACCCAGTACTTC.

CDR3 sequence reads: CASSANGQGGAPRKETQYF. The DNA of the CDR3 is TGTGCCAGCAGCGCCAACGGACAGGGAGGAGCCCCTCGAAAAGAGACCCAGTACTTC. The chain recombines TRBV9 with TRBJ2-5; TRBD1 matches 8 bases. CDR1 and CDR2 from the germline V gene are SGDLS and YYNGEE. Germline trimming cut 3 bases from V and 3 bases from J; bases unmatched to any gene: 19. This CDR3 contains 19 residues. The whole variable domain, remainder taken from reference TRBV9 and TRBJ2-5, is DSGVTQTPKHLITATGQRVTLRCSPRSGDLSVYWYQQSLDQGLQFLIQYYNGEERAKGNILERFSAQQFPDLHSELNLSSLELGDSALYFCASSANGQGGAPRKETQYFGPGTRLLVL.

The rearrangement uses TRBV7-2 and TRBJ2-1; 8 bases line up with TRBD1. After removal of 4 bases from V and 4 bases from J, the junction contained 6 bases not matched to a gene. The germline V gene encodes CDR1 SGHTA and CDR2 FQGNSA. CDR3 length: 15 residues. Here the CDR3 DNA reads TGTGCCAGCAGCTCCGGACAGGGTTCATACAATGAGCAGTTCTTC. It yields the protein CASSSGQGSYNEQFF.

The V and J genes are TRBV5-1 and TRBJ1-6; 8 bases match TRBD1. CDR1 SGHRS and CDR2 YFSETQ come from the germline V gene. Trimming at V came to 4 bases and at J to 8 bases, leaving 11 bases not matched to a gene. The CDR3 has 16 residues. This chain's CDR3 is CASSQGVGQGYSPLHF. The CDR3 coding sequence is TGCGCCAGCAGCCAAGGTGTAGGACAGGGATATTCACCCCTCCACTTT.

This chain joins TRBV9 and TRBJ1-2; 8 bases line up with TRBD1. The CDR3 sequence is 14 residues long. The germline V gene has CDR1 SGDLS and CDR2 YYNGEE. Losses at the gene ends were 3 bases for V and 7 bases for J; bases not matched to a gene: 8. The DNA of the CDR3 is TGTGCCAGCAGCGCGCCGACAGGGGAGGGTGGCTACACCTTC. It encodes CASSAPTGEGGYTF.

This chain connects TRBV7-6 to TRBJ2-7; 8 nucleotides align to TRBD1. Germline values: CDR1 SGHVS, CDR2 FNYEAQ. Trimming took 5 bases from V and 5 from J; bases not matched to a gene: 11. This CDR3 is 15 amino acids long. The CDR3: CASSRNQGAINEQYF. Written as DNA, the CDR3 is TGTGCCAGCAGCCGAAATCAGGGGGCTATAAACGAGCAGTACTTC.

This chain uses TRBV6-2 or TRBV6-3 with TRBJ1-2; no reliable D call. Germline CDR1 is MNHEY and CDR2 is SVGEGT. The CDR3 loop spans 14 amino acids. The germline V and J ends were trimmed by 0 bases and 4 bases, with 9 bases remaining between them. In nucleotides, the CDR3 is TGTGCCAGCAGTTACTCGAATTCGGTCTATGGCTACACCTTC. It translates to CASSYSNSVYGYTF.